This T cell receptor (beta chain) was profiled in a study of cytomegalovirus exposure and HLA in healthy donors. Study-wide results and limits: Because they were indistinguishable, some V segments, including TRBV6-2 and TRBV6-3, were excluded. In a later analysis, productive TCRs from donors in an Asian-associated ancestry cluster reportedly carried fewer N-insertions than the cohort mean. Cytomegalovirus-associated status was assigned to 150 to 200 TCR beta chains.

As to this clone: Antigen unknown.

Vbeta (60) and Jbeta (13) primers were used in the PCR. Using immunoSEQ multiplex PCR, the repertoire was profiled, and TCRdb retains in-frame clones only, with some absent. The table lists some 99,000 clones, roughly 79% of them singletons. CDR3 size: 15 residues. The germline CDR1 and CDR2 sequences are SGHTA and FQGNSA. The V segment lost 4 bases and the J segment 4 bases; nucleotides outside the gene matches: 6. The chain links TRBV7-2 to TRBJ2-3; TRBD2 aligns across 9 bases. The clonotype was recovered from a woman between 45 and 60 years old in good health and CMV-seropositive. The material sequenced was PBMCs. The CDR3 loop reads CASSSRAGGADTQYF. The CDR3 coding sequence is TGTGCCAGCAGCTCCAGAGCGGGGGGCGCAGATACGCAGTATTTT.